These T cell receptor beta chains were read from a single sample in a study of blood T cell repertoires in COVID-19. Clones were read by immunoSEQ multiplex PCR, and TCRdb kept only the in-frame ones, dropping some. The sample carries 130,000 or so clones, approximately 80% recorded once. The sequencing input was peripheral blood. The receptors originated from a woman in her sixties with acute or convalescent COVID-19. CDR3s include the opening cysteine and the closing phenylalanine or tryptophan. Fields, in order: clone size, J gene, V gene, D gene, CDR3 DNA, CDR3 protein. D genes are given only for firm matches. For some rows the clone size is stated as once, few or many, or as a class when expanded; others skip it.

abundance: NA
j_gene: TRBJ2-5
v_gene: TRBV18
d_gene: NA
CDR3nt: TGTGCCAGCTCACCACCTAGTTTATCAGAGACCCAGTACTTC
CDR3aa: CASSPPSLSETQYF

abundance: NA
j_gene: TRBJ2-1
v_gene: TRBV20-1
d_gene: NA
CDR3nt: TGCAGTGCCCTGGTGGCCCTGGAGCAGTTCTTC
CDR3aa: CSALVALEQFF

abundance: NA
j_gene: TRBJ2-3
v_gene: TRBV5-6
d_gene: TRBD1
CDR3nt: TGTGCCAGCAGCCTCCGGACAGGGAGCACAGATACGCAGTATTTT
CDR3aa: CASSLRTGSTDTQYF

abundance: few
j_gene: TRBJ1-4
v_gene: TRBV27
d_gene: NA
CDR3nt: TGTGCCAGCAGTACAAACCCCCCTTATGAAAAACTGTTTTTT
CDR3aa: CASSTNPPYEKLFF

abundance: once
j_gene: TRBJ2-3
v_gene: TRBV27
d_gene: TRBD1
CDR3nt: TGTGCCAGCAGTTCCACCCGGATTTACAGGGGGTCGGATACGCAGTATTTT
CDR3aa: CASSSTRIYRGSDTQYF

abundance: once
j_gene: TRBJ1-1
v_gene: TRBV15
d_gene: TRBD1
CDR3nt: TGTGCCACCAGCAACGCCCGGGACAGGGACACTGAAGCTTTCTTT
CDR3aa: CATSNARDRDTEAFF

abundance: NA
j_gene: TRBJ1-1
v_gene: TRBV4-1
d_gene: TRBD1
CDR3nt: TGCGCCAGCAGCCAGCCACGGACAGGCACTGAAGCTTTCTTT
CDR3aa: CASSQPRTGTEAFF

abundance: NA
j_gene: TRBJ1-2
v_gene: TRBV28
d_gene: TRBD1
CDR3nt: TGTGCCAGCAGTTTTTCACCCACAGGGGATGGCTACACCTTC
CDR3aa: CASSFSPTGDGYTF

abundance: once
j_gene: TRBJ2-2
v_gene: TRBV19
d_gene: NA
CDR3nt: TGTGCCAGTAGTATAGGAGGTGGGACCGGGGAGCTGTTTTTT
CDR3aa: CASSIGGGTGELFF

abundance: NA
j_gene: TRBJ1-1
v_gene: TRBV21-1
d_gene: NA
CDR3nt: TGTGCCAGCCTGAGGGGGTCGAAAAGGACTGAAGCTTTCTTT
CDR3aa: CASLRGSKRTEAFF

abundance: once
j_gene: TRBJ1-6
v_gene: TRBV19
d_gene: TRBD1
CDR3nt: TGTGCCAGTAGTATCCCTCTGACGGGACAGGGAGGTCCCCTCCACTTT
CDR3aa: CASSIPLTGQGGPLHF

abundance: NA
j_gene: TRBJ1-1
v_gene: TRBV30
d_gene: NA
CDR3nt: TGTGCCTGGAGTGTGGGACTCCAGGGCGCTGAAGCTTTCTTT
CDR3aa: CAWSVGLQGAEAFF

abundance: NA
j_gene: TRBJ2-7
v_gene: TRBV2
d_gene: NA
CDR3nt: TGTGCCAGCAAGAGTATCTACGAGCAGTACTTC
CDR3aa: CASKSIYEQYF

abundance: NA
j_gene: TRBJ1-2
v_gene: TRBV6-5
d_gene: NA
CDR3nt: TGTGCCAGCAGCTTAGGACAACTACATGGCTACACCTTC
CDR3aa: CASSLGQLHGYTF

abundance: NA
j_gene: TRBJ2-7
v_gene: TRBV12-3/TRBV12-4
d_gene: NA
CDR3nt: TGTGCCAGCAGTTTCAACCACAGGGAGCAGTACTTC
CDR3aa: CASSFNHREQYF

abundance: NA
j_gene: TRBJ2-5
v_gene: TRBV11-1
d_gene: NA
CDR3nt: TGTGCCAGCAGCTTAGGATTGGGTCTAGGTCAAGAGACCCAGTACTTC
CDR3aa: CASSLGLGLGQETQYF

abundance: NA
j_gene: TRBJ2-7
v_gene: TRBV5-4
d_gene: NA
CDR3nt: TGTGCCAGCAGCCCGATTAATGCGGGCCACGAGCAGTACTTC
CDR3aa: CASSPINAGHEQYF

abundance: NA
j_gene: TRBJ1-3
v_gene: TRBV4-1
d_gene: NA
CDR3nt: TGCGCCAGCAGCCAGAACAGGGCCATCTCTGGAAACACCATATATTTT
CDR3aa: CASSQNRAISGNTIYF

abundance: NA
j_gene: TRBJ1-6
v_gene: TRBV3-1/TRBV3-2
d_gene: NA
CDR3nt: TGTGCCAGCAGCCAAGCAGGGAAGGGCAGTTCACCCCTCCACTTT
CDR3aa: CASSQAGKGSSPLHF

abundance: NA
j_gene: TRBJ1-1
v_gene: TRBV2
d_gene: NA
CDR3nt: TGTGCCAGCAGTACGGGGGGCCAGCCGAGGGCTTTCTTT
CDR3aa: CASSTGGQPRAFF

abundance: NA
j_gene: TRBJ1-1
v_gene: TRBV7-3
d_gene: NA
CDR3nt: TGTGCCAGCAGCTTATCGGGAGGCCTGAACACTGAAGCTTTCTTT
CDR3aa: CASSLSGGLNTEAFF

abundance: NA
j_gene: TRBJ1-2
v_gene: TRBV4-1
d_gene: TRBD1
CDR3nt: TGCGCCAGCAGCCAAGGCCCTCCGGGACAGGGAATTGGCTACACCTTC
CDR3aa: CASSQGPPGQGIGYTF

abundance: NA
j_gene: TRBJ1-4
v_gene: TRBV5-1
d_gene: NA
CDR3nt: TGCGCCAGCAGCTCCGGGGGGGCCCATGAAAAACTGTTTTTT
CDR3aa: CASSSGGAHEKLFF

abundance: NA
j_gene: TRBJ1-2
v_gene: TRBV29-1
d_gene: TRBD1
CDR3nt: TGCAGCGCTGGACAGGGGATAGCTGGCTACACCTTC
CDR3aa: CSAGQGIAGYTF

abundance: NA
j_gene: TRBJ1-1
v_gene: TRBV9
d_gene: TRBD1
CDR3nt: TGTGCCAGCACCAGGACAGGGGAGAACACTGAAGCTTTCTTT
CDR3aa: CASTRTGENTEAFF

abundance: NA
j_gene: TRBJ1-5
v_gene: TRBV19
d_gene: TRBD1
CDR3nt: TGTGCCAGTAGTACCCGGGACAGTAGCAATCAGCCCCAGCATTTT
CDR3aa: CASSTRDSSNQPQHF

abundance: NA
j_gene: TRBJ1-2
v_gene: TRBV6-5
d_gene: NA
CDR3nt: TGTGCCAGCAGGATGGGCAGGGCAGGCTATGGCTACACCTTC
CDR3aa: CASRMGRAGYGYTF

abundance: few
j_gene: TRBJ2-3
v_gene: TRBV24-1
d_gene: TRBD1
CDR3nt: TGTGCCACCCGGGACAACAGGGGCGACACAGATACGCAGTATTTT
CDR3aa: CATRDNRGDTDTQYF

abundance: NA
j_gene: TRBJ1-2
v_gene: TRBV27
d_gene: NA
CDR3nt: TGTGCCAGCAAGCGTTATGGTATGGACTATGGCTACACCTTC
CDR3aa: CASKRYGMDYGYTF

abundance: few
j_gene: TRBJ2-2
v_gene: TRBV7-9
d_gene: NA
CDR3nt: TGTGCCAGCAGCTTCAGGACAGTCGCCGGGGAGCTGTTTTTT
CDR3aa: CASSFRTVAGELFF

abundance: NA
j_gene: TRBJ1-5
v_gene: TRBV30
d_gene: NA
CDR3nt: TGTGCCTGGTCGGAGGCCCAGCATTTT
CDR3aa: CAWSEAQHF

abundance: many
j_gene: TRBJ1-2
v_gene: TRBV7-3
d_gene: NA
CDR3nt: TGTGCCAGCAGCCCCCACCAGGGCTATGGCTACACCTTC
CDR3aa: CASSPHQGYGYTF

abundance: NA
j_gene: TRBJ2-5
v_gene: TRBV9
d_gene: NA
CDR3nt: TGTGCCAGCAGCCCCATGGACAGCCCGACGGACACCCAGTACTTC
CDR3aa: CASSPMDSPTDTQYF

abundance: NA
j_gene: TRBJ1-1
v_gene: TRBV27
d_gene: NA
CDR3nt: TGTGCCAGCAGTCTGGATAATACAGGTTCTGCTGAAGCTTTCTTT
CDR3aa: CASSLDNTGSAEAFF

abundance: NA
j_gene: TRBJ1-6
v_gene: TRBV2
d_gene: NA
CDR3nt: TGTGCCAGCAGTTTACAGGGCGCGGGTCTCTCACCCCTCCACTTT
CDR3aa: CASSLQGAGLSPLHF

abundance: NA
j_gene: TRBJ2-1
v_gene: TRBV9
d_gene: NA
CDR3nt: TGTGCCAGCAGCGTAGGGCTCGCGGCCTACAATGAGCAGTTCTTC
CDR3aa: CASSVGLAAYNEQFF

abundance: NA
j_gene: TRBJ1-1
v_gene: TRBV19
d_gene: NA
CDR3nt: TGTGCCAGTACCTCCTTGGGAGGGCTGGGTGAAGCTTTCTTT
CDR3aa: CASTSLGGLGEAFF

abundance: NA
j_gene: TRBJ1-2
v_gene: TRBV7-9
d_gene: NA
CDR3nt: TGTGCCAGCAGCTCCCCCCTAATTAACTATGGCTACACCTTC
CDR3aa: CASSSPLINYGYTF

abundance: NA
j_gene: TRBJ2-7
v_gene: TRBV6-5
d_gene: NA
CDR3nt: TGCCATACAGGTTCACGCTACGAGCAGTACTTC
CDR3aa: CHTGSRYEQYF

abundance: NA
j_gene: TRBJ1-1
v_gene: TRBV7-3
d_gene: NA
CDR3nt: TGTGCCAGCAGCCCCCGTGCCAGCACTGAAGCTTTCTTT
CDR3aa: CASSPRASTEAFF

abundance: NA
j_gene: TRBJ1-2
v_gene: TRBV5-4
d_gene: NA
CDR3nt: TGTGCCAGCAGCTTGGACAGGGAGGGTGGCTACACCTTC
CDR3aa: CASSLDREGGYTF

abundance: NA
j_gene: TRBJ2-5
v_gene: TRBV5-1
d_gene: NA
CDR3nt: TGCGCCAGCAGCGTCCGACAGTATTTCGAGACCCAGTACTTC
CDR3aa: CASSVRQYFETQYF

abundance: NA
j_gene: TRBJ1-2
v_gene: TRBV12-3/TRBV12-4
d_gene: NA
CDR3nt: TGTGCCAGCAGCCGCGACAGGCGCTATGGCTACACCTTC
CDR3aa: CASSRDRRYGYTF

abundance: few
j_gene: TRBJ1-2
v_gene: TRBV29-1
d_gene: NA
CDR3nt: TGCAGCGTTGCGCCCAGGGTGAGCTCTTATGGCTACACCTTC
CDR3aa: CSVAPRVSSYGYTF

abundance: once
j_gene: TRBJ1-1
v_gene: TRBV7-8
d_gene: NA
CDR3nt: TGTGCCAGCAGCTTAATTTGGACTGGGAACACTGAAGCTTTCTTT
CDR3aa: CASSLIWTGNTEAFF

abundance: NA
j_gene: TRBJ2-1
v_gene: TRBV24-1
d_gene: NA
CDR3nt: TGTGCCACCAGTGATTTTCTCAGGGCAGAGAAGAATGAGCAGTTCTTC
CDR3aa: CATSDFLRAEKNEQFF

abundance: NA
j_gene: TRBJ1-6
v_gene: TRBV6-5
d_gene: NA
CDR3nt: TGTGCCAGCAGTTTATACAGGGTTTCACCCCTCCACTTT
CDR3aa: CASSLYRVSPLHF

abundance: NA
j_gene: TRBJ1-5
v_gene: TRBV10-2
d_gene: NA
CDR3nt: TGCGCCAGCAGTGAACAAAAGGGAGGACAGCCCCAGCATTTT
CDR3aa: CASSEQKGGQPQHF

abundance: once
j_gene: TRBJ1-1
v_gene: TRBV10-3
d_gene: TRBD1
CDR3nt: TGTGCCATCAGTGGTGGGACAGCCGACACTGAAGCTTTCTTT
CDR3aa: CAISGGTADTEAFF

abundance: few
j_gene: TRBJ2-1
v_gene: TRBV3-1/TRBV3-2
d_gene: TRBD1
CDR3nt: TGTGCCAGCAGCCAAGGACAGGGGTTCAATGAGCAGTTCTTC
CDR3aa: CASSQGQGFNEQFF

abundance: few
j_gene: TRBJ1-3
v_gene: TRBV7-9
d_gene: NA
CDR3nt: TGTGCCAGCAGCCCGCGGACAGCTGGAAACACCATATATTTT
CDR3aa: CASSPRTAGNTIYF

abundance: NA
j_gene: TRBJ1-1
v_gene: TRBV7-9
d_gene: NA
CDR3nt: TGTGCCAGCAGCCCCGGGGGTCTTGAAGCTTTCTTT
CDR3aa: CASSPGGLEAFF

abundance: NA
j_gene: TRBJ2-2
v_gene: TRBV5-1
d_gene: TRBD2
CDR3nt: TGCGCCAGCTTGCTGGGGACGGGAGGAACCGGGGAGCTGTTTTTT
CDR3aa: CASLLGTGGTGELFF

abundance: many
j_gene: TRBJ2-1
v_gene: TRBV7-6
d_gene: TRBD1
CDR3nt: TGTGCCAGCAGCTTTGTGGCGGGACAGGCCGCCAATGAGCAGTTCTTC
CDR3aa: CASSFVAGQAANEQFF